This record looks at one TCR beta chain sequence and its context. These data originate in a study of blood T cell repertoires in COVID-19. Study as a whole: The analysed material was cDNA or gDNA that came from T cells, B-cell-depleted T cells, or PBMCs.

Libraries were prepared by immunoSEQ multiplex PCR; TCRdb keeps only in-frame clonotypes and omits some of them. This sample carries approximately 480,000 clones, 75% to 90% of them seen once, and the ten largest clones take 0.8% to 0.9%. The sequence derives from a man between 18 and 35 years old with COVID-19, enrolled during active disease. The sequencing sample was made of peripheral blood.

The CDR3 region is CASSERTDSYNSPLHF. In DNA form, the CDR3 reads TGTGCCAGCAGCGAAAGGACAGACTCCTATAATTCACCCCTCCACTTT. The chain recombines TRBV5-5 with TRBJ1-6; possibly TRBD1 for D (6 bases). Trimming removed 4 bases from V and 0 bases from J, with 11 bases in between. From germline, CDR1 is SGHKS and CDR2 YYEKEE (reference sequence). The CDR3 consists of 16 residues.